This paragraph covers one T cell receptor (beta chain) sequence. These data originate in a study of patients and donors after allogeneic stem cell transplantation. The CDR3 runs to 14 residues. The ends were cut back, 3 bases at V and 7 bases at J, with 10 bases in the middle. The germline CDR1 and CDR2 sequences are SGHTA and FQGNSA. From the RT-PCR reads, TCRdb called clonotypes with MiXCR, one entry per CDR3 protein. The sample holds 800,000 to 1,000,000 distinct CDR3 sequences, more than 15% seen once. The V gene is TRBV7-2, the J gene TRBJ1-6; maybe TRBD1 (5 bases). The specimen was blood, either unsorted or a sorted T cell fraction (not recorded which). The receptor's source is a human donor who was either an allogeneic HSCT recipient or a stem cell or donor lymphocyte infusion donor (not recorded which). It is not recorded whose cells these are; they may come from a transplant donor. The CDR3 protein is CASSFDSQNSPLHF. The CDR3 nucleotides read TGTGCCAGCAGCTTCGACAGCCAGAATTCACCCCTCCACTTT.